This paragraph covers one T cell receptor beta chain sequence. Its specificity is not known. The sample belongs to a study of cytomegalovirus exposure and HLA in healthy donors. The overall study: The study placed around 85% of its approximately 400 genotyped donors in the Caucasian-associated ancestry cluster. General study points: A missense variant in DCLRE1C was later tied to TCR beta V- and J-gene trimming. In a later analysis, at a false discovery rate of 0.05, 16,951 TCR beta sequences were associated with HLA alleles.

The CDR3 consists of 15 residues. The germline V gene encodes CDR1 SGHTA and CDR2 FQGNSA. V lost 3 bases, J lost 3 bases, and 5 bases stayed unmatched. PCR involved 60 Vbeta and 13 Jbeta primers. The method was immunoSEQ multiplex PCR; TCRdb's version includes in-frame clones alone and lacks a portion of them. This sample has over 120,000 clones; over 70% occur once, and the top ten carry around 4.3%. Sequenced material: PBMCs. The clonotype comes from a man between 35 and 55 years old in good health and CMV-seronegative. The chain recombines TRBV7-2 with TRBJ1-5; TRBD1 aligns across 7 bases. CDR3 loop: CASSFHQGDNQPQHF. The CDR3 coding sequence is TGTGCCAGCAGCTTCCACCAGGGGGACAATCAGCCCCAGCATTTT.